Following are 21 T cell receptor beta chains from one sample sequenced in a study of immune cell composition in non-small cell lung cancer (dated by TCRdb to about 2017). The protocol used for the library was the immunoSEQ multiplex PCR assay. TCRdb provides this immuneACCESS table in a form limited to in-frame rearrangements. Some clones are lacking; in checked studies, under half of them reflect an unresolved V gene, and why the rest are absent is not known. The sample profile shows around 2,600 clones; about 74% of them were found once. Jointly, the top ten make up around 4.6% of the sample. Sequenced input: lung tumor tissue. The receptors derive from a human donor with non-small cell lung cancer.

The V gene is TRBV10-1, the J gene TRBJ2-5, with D unclear. CDR3 length: 13 amino acids. Germline V gene lookup returns CDR1 WNHNN and CDR2 SYGVQD (reference sequence). The V and J ends lost 5 bases and 7 bases respectively, with 14 bases between them. This chain's CDR3 is CASSPGLSGTQYF. DNA of the CDR3: TGCGCCAGCAGTCCCGGTCTCTCGGGGACCCAGTACTTC.

The V call is TRBV11-3, the J call TRBJ1-1; tentative D call: TRBD1 (6 bases). The CDR3 is 16 amino acids. Deletions cut 5 bases from V and 3 bases from J, with 19 bases between. The germline V gene has CDR1 SGHNT and CDR2 YENEEA. This CDR3 is CASSPRGAGGDTEAFF. The CDR3 bases are TGTGCCAGCAGCCCCCGGGGGGCCGGGGGGGACACTGAAGCTTTCTTT.

This chain connects TRBV5-1 to TRBJ2-3, with D possibly matching TRBD2 (6 bases). From germline, CDR1 is SGHRS and CDR2 YFSETQ. The CDR3 is 14 amino acids. V was shortened by 5 bases and J by 2 bases, with 12 bases between the two germline ends. CDR3 protein: CASSSGTATDTQYF. As DNA, the CDR3 is TGCGCCAGCAGTTCCGGGACTGCCACAGATACGCAGTATTTT.

A single count supports this clone. The rearrangement joins TRBV6-1 to TRBJ2-3, with 10 bases lining up with TRBD2. From germline, CDR1 is MNHNS and CDR2 SASEGT. V lost 2 bases and J lost 6; bases outside the gene matches: 14. This CDR3 has 18 residues. For the CDR3, the DNA is TGTGCCAGCAGTGAAATCGTGGGGAGCGGGAGGGCCCGGGATACGCAGTATTTT. It is translated as CASSEIVGSGRARDTQYF.

The chain carries TRBV7-8 and TRBJ2-1, with D perhaps matching TRBD1 (7 bases). The CDR3 sequence is 20 residues long. The germline CDR1 and CDR2 sequences are SGHVS and FQNEAQ. Trimming removed 5 bases at V and 4 bases at J, with 30 bases between. The DNA of the CDR3 is TGTGCCAGCAGCATCCTCCCGGCGGGACAGAGACTACGGGGGTACAATGAGCAGTTCTTC. It codes for CASSILPAGQRLRGYNEQFF.

The V and J genes are TRBV18 and TRBJ1-1; 7 bases are shared with TRBD1. The CDR3 contains 12 residues. The junction had 5 bases not matched to a gene; V was cut back by 6 bases and J by 7 bases. Germline-derived CDR1 and CDR2 are KGHSH and LQKENI. The CDR3: CASSTGQGEAFF. CDR3 nucleotide sequence: TGTGCCAGCTCGACAGGGCAGGGTGAAGCTTTCTTT.

The chain links TRBV6-1 to TRBJ2-3; D unresolved. Germline CDR1 reads MNHNS; CDR2 reads SASEGT. Trimming removed 3 bases at V and 9 bases at J, with 13 bases between. This CDR3 comprises 13 residues. The DNA of the CDR3 is TGTGCCAGCAGTGATAGCCATGAGCAGACGCAGTATTTT. Encoded protein: CASSDSHEQTQYF.

The chain couples TRBV10-1 to TRBJ2-7; maybe TRBD2 (5 bases). Trimming left V 2 bases short and J 4 bases short, with 21 bases between. The germline V gene encodes CDR1 WNHNN and CDR2 SYGVQD (reference sequence). The CDR3 covers 17 residues. CDR3 sequence reads: CASSEPAWRSEGYEQYF. In nucleotides, the CDR3 is TGCGCCAGCAGTGAGCCGGCCTGGAGATCAGAGGGTTACGAGCAGTACTTC.

The V and J genes are TRBV13 and TRBJ2-5; D ambiguous. The ends were cut back, 4 bases at V and 0 bases at J, with 9 bases in the middle. Per germline, CDR1 PRHDT and CDR2 FYEKMQ (reference sequence). This CDR3 spans 14 amino acids. CDR3: CASSSKSNQETQYF. The CDR3 DNA is TGTGCCAGCAGCTCAAAGAGTAACCAAGAGACCCAGTACTTC.

The chain joins TRBV5-1 to TRBJ1-1; tentatively, D is TRBD1 (6 bases). The CDR3 totals 13 residues. V lost 4 bases, J lost 6 bases, and 13 bases lay in between. CDR1 is SGHRS, CDR2 YFSETQ, per germline. This chain's CDR3 is CASSQGGDPEAFF. For the CDR3, the DNA is TGCGCCAGCAGCCAAGGGGGGGATCCTGAAGCTTTCTTT.

The chain uses TRBV5-1 and TRBJ1-1; D gene unclear. Germline assignment: CDR1 SGHRS and CDR2 YFSETQ. The CDR3 runs 15 residues. V was pared by 0 bases and J by 0 bases, with 9 bases between. CDR3 bases: TGCGCCAGCAGCTTGGCCGCGCTAATGAACACTGAAGCTTTCTTT. Protein sequence: CASSLAALMNTEAFF.

The rearrangement uses TRBV21-1 and TRBJ1-1; the D segment call TRBD1 is taken from the table without a DNA check. TRBV21-1 is shown as a pseudogene. The CDR3 has 11 amino acids. CDR3 residues: CASPYGQLAFF. CDR3 DNA sequence: TGTGCCAGCCCATACGGACAGTTAGCTTTCTTT.

This rearrangement joins TRBV21-1 to TRBJ2-7; the table names TRBD1, a call not compared with the DNA. TRBV21-1 is a listed pseudogene. The CDR3 is made up of 16 amino acids. Written as DNA, the CDR3 is TGTGCCAGCAGCAGGCCCGACAGGGGGAAGAACTACGAGCAGTACTTC. This encodes CASSRPDRGKNYEQYF.

This clone showed up just a few times. In nucleotides, the CDR3 is TGTGCCAGCAGCCCCCAGGGCGAACTAGCGACCTACAATGAGCAGTTCTTC. Translated, it gives CASSPQGELATYNEQFF. J is TRBJ2-1 and V is TRBV9; 7 positions agree with TRBD2. Germline CDR1 and CDR2: SGDLS and YYNGEE. This CDR3 comprises 17 residues. J gave up 2 bases and V 4 bases, and 12 bases lay outside the gene matches.

V gene TRBV29-1 combines with J gene TRBJ2-3; 9 nucleotides match TRBD2. J gave up 2 bases and V 4 bases, and 19 bases lay outside the gene matches. Germline V gene sequence: CDR1 SQVTM, CDR2 ANQGSEA. This CDR3 contains 19 residues. The CDR3 spells CSVAWGRRGGITLTDTQYF. The CDR3 coding sequence is TGCAGCGTTGCTTGGGGGAGGCGGGGGGGCATTACCCTCACAGATACGCAGTATTTT.

The gene calls are TRBV5-6 and TRBJ2-2; 9 bases fit TRBD2. J was trimmed by 5 bases and V by 3 bases; bases with no gene match: 2. The CDR3 spans 14 residues. Germline assignment: CDR1 SGHDT and CDR2 YYEEEE. The CDR3 is CASSSTSGTGELFF. CDR3 sequence (DNA): TGTGCCAGCAGCTCTACTAGCGGGACCGGGGAGCTGTTTTTT.

The sample holds a few counts of this clone. The chain carries TRBV30 and TRBJ2-3; D is uncertain. V dropped 2 bases and J dropped 6 bases, with 9 bases sitting between them. The CDR3 runs 12 residues. From germline, CDR1 is GTSNPN and CDR2 SVGIG (reference sequence). The chain's CDR3 is CAWSSSADTQYF. CDR3 sequence (DNA): TGTGCCTGGAGTTCCTCAGCGGATACGCAGTATTTT.

This sequence joins TRBV5-1 and TRBJ2-7; D is ambiguous. This CDR3 contains 14 residues. Per the germline V gene, CDR1 is SGHRS and CDR2 is YFSETQ. V lost 3 bases to trimming and J lost 2 bases, with 12 bases between them. The CDR3 coding sequence is TGCGCCAGCAGCTCCTACGGGTCCCCCTACGAGCAGTACTTC. Translation: CASSSYGSPYEQYF.

The chain employs TRBV2 and TRBJ1-3; D gene ambiguous. The germline V gene encodes CDR1 SNHLY and CDR2 FYNNEI. The CDR3 runs 13 residues. Trimming left V 8 bases short and J 0 bases short, with 8 bases between. In nucleotides, the CDR3 is TGTGCCAGCCTAGAGGACTCTGGAAACACCATATATTTT. As protein: CASLEDSGNTIYF.

The rearrangement joins TRBV19 to TRBJ1-5, with D maybe TRBD1 (5 bases). With 8 bases removed from V and 4 bases from J, the gap between germline ends came to 9 bases. From germline, CDR1 is LNHDA and CDR2 SQIVND (reference sequence). The CDR3 runs to 12 residues. The CDR3 bases are TGTGCCAGTGTAACAGGTAATCAGCCCCAGCATTTT. Translation: CASVTGNQPQHF.

This clone has more than one count but fewer than ten. The rearrangement links TRBV29-1 to TRBJ1-2, with D unclear. Germline-derived CDR1 and CDR2 are SQVTM and ANQGSEA. The CDR3 sequence is 11 residues long. Trimming took off 4 bases at V and 3 bases at J, with 6 bases between the two ends. The CDR3 is CSVVRDYGYTF. CDR3 nucleotide sequence: TGCAGCGTTGTCCGAGACTATGGCTACACCTTC.